The 6 T cell receptor beta chains given below trace back to one sample, sequenced in a study of blood T cell repertoires in COVID-19. Method: immunoSEQ multiplex PCR; TCRdb's copy keeps in-frame clones and lacks some. The table has roughly 100,000 clones, around nine tenths seen once. The sequenced sample consisted of peripheral blood. The receptors were gathered from a human donor in a cohort sampled during active COVID-19.

The rearrangement links TRBV5-6 to TRBJ1-4; D may be TRBD1 (6 bases). There are 15 residues in the CDR3. The germline V gene has CDR1 SGHDT and CDR2 YYEEEE. V lost 2 bases, J lost 0 bases, and 8 bases lay in between. The CDR3 region has the DNA TGTGCCAGCAGCTTTAGACAGGCAACTAATGAAAAACTGTTTTTT. Amino acid sequence: CASSFRQATNEKLFF.

The chain joins TRBV7-2 to TRBJ2-2; TRBD2 matches at 12 bases. The CDR3 consists of 17 residues. Germline CDR1 SGHTA, CDR2 FQGNSA. Trimming removed 0 bases from V and 4 bases from J; junction bases left unmatched: 3. The CDR3 nucleotides read TGTGCCAGCAGCTTAGCCGGACTAGCGGGAACCACCGGGGAGCTGTTTTTT. It codes for CASSLAGLAGTTGELFF.

This chain uses TRBV7-9 with TRBJ1-2; D is unresolved. V was pared by 4 bases and J by 0 bases, with 21 bases between. The CDR3 has 18 amino acids. Germline V lookup: CDR1 SEHNR, CDR2 FQNEAQ (reference sequence). CDR3 residues: CASSSRFGPPLANYGYTF. As DNA, the CDR3 is TGTGCCAGCAGCTCGCGGTTCGGTCCCCCCTTAGCTAACTATGGCTACACCTTC. Together with reference TRBV7-9 and TRBJ1-2, the CDR3 gives the full variable domain: DTGVSQNPRHKITKRGQNVTFRCDPISEHNRLYWYRQTLGQGPEFLTYFQNEAQLEKSRLLSDRFSAERPKGSFSTLEIQRTEQGDSAMYLCASSSRFGPPLANYGYTFGSGTRLTVV.

This chain joins TRBV28 and TRBJ1-2, with 7 positions matching TRBD1. CDR1 is MDHEN and CDR2 is SYDVKM in the germline V gene. With 6 bases clipped from V and 3 bases from J, the junction kept 16 bases outside the gene matches. The CDR3 runs 17 residues. The CDR3 is CASSRAGLAGGDYGYTF. CDR3 bases: TGTGCCAGCAGCCGAGCGGGTTTAGCAGGGGGTGACTATGGCTACACCTTC.

The chain is built from TRBV4-3 and TRBJ2-3, with TRBD1 matching over 10 bases. The length of the CDR3 is 18 residues. The V segment lost 0 bases and the J segment 4 bases; nucleotides outside the gene matches: 10. From germline, CDR1 is LGHNA and CDR2 YSLEER. The CDR3 sequence: CASSQDPDRGSIADTQYF. CDR3 in DNA: TGCGCCAGCAGCCAAGACCCGGACAGGGGGTCGATCGCAGATACGCAGTATTTT.

DNA for the CDR3: TGTGCCAGTAGTATGGGGACTAGCGGGATCAACGAGCAGTTCTTC. Its translation is CASSMGTSGINEQFF. The chain links TRBV19 to TRBJ2-1, with 13 bases identical to TRBD2. The germline V gene has CDR1 LNHDA and CDR2 SQIVND (reference sequence). The V gene end was trimmed by 3 bases and the J gene end by 10 bases; junction bases not matched to a gene: 6. The CDR3 totals 15 residues.